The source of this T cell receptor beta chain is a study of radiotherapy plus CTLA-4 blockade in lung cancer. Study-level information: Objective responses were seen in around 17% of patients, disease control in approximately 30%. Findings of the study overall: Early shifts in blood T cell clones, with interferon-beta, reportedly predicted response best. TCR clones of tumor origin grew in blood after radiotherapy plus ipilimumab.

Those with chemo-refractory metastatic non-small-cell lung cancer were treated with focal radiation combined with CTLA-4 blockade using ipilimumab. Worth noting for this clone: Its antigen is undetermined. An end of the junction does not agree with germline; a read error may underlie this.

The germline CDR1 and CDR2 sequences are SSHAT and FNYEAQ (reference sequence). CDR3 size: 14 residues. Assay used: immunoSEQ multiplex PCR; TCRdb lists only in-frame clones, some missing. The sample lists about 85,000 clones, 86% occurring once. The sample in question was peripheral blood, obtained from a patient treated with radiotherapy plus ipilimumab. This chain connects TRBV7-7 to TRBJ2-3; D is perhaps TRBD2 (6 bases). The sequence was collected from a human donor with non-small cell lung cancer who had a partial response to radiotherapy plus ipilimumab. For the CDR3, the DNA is TGTGCTAGCAGCCTCAGCGGGAGCACAGATACGCAGTATTTT. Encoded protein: CASSLSGSTDTQYF.